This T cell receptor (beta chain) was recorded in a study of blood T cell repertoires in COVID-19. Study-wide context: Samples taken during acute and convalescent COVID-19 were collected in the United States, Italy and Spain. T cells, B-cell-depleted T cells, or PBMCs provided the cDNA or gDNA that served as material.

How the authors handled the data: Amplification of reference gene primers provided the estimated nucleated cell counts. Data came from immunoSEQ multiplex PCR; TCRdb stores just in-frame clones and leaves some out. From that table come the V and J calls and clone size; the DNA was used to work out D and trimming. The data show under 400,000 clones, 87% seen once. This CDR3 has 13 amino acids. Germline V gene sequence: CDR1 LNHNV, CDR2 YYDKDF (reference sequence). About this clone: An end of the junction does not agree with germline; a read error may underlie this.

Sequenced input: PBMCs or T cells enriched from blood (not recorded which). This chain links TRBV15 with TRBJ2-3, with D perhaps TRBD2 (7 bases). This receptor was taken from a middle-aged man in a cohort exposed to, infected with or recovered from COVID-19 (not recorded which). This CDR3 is CATSRDWSGDMDF. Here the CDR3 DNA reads TGTGCCACCAGCAGAGATTGGAGCGGGGACATGGATTTT.